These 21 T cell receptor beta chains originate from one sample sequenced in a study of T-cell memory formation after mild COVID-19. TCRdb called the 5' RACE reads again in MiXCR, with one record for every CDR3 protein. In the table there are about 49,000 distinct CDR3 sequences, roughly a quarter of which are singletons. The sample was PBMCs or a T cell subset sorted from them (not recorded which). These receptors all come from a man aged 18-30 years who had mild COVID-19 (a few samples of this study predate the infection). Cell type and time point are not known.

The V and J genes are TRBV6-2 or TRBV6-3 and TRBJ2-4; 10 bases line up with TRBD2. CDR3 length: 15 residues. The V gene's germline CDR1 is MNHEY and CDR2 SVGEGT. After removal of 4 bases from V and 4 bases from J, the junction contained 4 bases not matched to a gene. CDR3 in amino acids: CASSSLTSGKNIQYF. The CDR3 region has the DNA TGTGCCAGCAGTTCCCTGACTAGCGGGAAAAACATTCAGTACTTC.

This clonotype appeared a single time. The CDR3 nucleotides are TGCAGCGTCGATGGCCTTGTAGGGACCTACAATGAGCAGTTCTTC. The encoded protein is CSVDGLVGTYNEQFF. The chain joins TRBV29-1 to TRBJ2-1; no clear D. Germline V gene data show CDR1 as SQVTM and CDR2 as ANQGSEA. This CDR3 spans 15 amino acids. V was trimmed by 6 bases and J by 2 bases, leaving 17 bases between them.

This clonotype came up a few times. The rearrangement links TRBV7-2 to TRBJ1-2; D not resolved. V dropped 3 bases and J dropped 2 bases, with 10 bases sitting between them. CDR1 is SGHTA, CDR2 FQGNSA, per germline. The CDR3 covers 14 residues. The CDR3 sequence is CASSLPSWNYGYTF. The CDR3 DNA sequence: TGTGCCAGCAGCTTGCCCAGTTGGAACTATGGCTACACCTTC.

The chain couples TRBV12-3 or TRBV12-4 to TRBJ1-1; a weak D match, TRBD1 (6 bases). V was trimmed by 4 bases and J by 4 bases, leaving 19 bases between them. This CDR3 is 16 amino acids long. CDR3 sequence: CASSWGRGGAGTEAFF. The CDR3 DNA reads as TGTGCCAGCAGTTGGGGTAGAGGGGGGGCTGGCACTGAAGCTTTCTTT.

For the CDR3, the DNA is TGTGCCAGCAGTTCTCCAACAGCGGGATCCTCCTACAATGAGCAGTTCTTC. Amino acids: CASSSPTAGSSYNEQFF. The chain employs TRBV28 and TRBJ2-1, with 7 bases fitting TRBD2. With 4 bases clipped from V and 0 bases from J, the junction kept 9 bases outside the gene matches. The CDR3 has 17 amino acids. In germline, CDR1 is MDHEN, CDR2 SYDVKM.

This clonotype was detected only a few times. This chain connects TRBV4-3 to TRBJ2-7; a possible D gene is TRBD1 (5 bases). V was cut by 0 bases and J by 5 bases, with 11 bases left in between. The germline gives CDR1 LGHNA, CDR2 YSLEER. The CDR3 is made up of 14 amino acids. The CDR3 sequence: CASSQEGAHNEQYF. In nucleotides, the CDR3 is TGCGCCAGCAGCCAAGAAGGGGCCCACAACGAGCAGTACTTC.

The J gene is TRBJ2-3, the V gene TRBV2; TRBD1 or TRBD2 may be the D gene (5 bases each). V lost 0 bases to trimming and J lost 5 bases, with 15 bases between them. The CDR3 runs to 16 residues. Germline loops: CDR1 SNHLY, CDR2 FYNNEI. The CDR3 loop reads CASSEARDLWEDTQYF. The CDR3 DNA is TGTGCCAGCAGTGAAGCTAGGGACCTGTGGGAAGATACGCAGTATTTT.

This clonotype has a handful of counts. The chain's CDR3 is CSARAGLAGGLDEQFF. The CDR3 nucleotides read TGCAGTGCTAGAGCAGGACTAGCGGGGGGCTTGGATGAGCAGTTCTTC. This chain uses TRBV20-1 with TRBJ2-1; 14 nucleotides match TRBD2. This CDR3 has 16 amino acids. V dropped 1 base and J dropped 8; count of bases not matched to a gene: 7. Germline V gene lookup returns CDR1 DFQATT and CDR2 SNEGSKA (reference sequence).

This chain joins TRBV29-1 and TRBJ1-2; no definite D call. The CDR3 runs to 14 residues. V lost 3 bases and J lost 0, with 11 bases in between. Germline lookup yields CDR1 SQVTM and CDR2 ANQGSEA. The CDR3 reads CSVEAEESNYGYTF. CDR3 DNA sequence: TGCAGCGTTGAGGCTGAGGAGTCTAACTATGGCTACACCTTC.

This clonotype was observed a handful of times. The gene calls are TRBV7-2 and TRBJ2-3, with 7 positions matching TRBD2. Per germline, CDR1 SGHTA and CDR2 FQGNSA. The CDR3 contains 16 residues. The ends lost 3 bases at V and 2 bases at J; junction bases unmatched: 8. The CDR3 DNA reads TGTGCCAGCAGCTTCCGTACTAGCGACATCACAGATACGCAGTATTTT. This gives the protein CASSFRTSDITDTQYF.

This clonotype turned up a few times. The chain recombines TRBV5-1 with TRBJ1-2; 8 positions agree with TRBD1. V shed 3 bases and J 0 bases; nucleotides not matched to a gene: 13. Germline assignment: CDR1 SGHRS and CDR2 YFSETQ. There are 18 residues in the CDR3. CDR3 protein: CASSSLPGQEFTNYGYTF. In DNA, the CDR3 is TGCGCCAGCAGCTCGCTTCCGGGACAGGAGTTCACTAACTATGGCTACACCTTC.

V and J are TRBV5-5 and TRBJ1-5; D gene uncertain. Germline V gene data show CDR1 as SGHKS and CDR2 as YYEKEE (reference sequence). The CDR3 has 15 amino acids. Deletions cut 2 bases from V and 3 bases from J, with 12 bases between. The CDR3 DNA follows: TGTGCCAGCAGCTTTAGAGGGTCTTACAATCAGCCCCAGCATTTT. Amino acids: CASSFRGSYNQPQHF.

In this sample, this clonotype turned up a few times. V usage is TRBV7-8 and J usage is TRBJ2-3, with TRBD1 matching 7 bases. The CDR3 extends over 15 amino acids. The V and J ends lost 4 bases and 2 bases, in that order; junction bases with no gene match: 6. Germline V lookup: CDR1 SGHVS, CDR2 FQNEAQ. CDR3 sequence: CASSSLGQFTDTQYF. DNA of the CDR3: TGTGCCAGCAGCTCATTGGGACAGTTCACAGATACGCAGTATTTT.

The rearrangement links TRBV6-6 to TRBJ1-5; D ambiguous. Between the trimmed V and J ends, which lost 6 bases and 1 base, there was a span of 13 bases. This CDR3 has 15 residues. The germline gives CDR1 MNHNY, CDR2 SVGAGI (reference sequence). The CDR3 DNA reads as TGTGCCAGCAGCCCCGGGCCCCCGAGCAATCAGCCCCAGCATTTT. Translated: CASSPGPPSNQPQHF.

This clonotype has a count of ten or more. CDR3 loop: CSARGMDKSYEQYV. For the CDR3, the DNA is TGCAGTGCTAGAGGAATGGACAAGTCCTACGAGCAGTACGTC. The chain uses TRBV20-1 and TRBJ2-7, with D maybe TRBD1 (5 bases). Germline V gene lookup returns CDR1 DFQATT and CDR2 SNEGSKA (reference sequence). The CDR3 extends over 14 amino acids. V was shortened by 1 base and J by 1 base, with 11 bases between the two germline ends.

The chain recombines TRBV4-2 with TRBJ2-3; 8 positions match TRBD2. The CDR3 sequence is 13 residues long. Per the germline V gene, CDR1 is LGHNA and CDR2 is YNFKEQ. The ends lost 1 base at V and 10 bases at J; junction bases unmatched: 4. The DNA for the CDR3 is TGTGCCAGCAGCCAAGGACGGCGGGGGGCGCAGTATTTT. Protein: CASSQGRRGAQYF.

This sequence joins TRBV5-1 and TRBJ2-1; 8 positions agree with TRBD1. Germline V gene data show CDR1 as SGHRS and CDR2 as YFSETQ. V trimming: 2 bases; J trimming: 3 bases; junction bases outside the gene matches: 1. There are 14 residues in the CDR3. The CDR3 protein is CASSLTGGYNEQFF. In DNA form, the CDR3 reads TGCGCCAGCAGCTTAACAGGGGGCTACAATGAGCAGTTCTTC.

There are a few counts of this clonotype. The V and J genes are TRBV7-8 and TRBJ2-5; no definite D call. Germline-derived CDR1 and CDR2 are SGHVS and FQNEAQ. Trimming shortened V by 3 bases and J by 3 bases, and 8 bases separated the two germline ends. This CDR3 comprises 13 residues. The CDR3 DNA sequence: TGTGCCAGCAGCTTTGTACGGGAAGAGACCCAGTACTTC. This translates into CASSFVREETQYF.

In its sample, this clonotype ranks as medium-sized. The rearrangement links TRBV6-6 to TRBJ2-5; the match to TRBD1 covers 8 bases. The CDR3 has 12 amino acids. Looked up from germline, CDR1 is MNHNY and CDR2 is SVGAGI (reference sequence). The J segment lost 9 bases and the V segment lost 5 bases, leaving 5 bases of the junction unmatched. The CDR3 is CASSAGGGSQYF. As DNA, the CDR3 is TGTGCCAGCAGTGCAGGGGGCGGGTCCCAGTACTTC.

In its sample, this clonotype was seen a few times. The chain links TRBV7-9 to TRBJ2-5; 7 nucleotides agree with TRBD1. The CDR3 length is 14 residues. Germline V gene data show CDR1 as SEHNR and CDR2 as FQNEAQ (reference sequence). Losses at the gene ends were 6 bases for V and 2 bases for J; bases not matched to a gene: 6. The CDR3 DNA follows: TGTGCCAGCAGAACGGGACAGAGTCAAGAGACCCAGTACTTC. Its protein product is CASRTGQSQETQYF.

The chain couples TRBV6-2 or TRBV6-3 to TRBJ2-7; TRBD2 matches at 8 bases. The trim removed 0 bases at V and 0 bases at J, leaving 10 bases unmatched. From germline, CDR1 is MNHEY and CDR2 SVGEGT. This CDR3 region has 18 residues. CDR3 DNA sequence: TGTGCCAGCAGTTACTCGTCGTGGGGTAGCGGGGACTCCTACGAGCAGTACTTC. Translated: CASSYSSWGSGDSYEQYF.